Listed below are T cell receptor beta chains from one sample, sequenced in a study of CXCR3-negative and CXCR3-positive naive CD8 T cells. TCRdb re-called the 5' RACE reads; every CDR3 protein appears as one record, without DNA. The sample table sets out about 120,000 distinct CDR3 sequences. The sample was naive CXCR3+ CD8+ T cells from blood. These receptors originate from a human donor in good health. Some clones in this sample may be carry-over from other donors' samples. The CDR3 runs from the conserved cysteine through the conserved F or W. The order of the fields is V gene, J gene, CDR3 protein.

>TRBV9|TRBJ1-4
CASSGTPGLDEKLFF
>TRBV5-1|TRBJ1-1
CASEGQNTEAFF
>TRBV29-1|TRBJ2-1
CSVEGTDSYNEQFF
>TRBV4-3|TRBJ1-6
CASSQESSRPRGSYNSPLHF
>TRBV10-1|TRBJ2-1
CASSDIGLAGGLNEQFF
>TRBV2|TRBJ2-7
CASIGTPAYEQYF
>TRBV29-1|TRBJ2-3
CSVPGETTDTQYF
>TRBV13|TRBJ1-1
CASSSENTEAFF
>TRBV29-1|TRBJ2-7
CSVEERGRTYEQYF
>TRBV20-1|TRBJ2-7
CSARTPLQGAGYEQYF
>TRBV11-2|TRBJ2-1
CASSLPQVPGAYNEQFF
>TRBV5-1|TRBJ1-1
CASSLGQGGTEAFF
>TRBV20-1|TRBJ2-6
CSARPLGTGANVLTF
>TRBV9|TRBJ2-7
CASSPRDRSVEQYF
>TRBV4-1|TRBJ2-3
CASSQHRGATGDTQYF
>TRBV3-1|TRBJ2-7
CASSQGLAVSSYEQYF
>TRBV5-1|TRBJ2-3
CASMMRVLRGYRLAQYF
>TRBV29-1|TRBJ2-1
CSVEDDRSYNEQFF
>TRBV7-2|TRBJ2-7
CASSLTGTGQYEQYF
>TRBV13|TRBJ2-7
CASSSRDLSYYEQYF
>TRBV2|TRBJ2-1
CASSEGTGGNEQFF
>TRBV19|TRBJ2-2
CASSIDPPQRSTGELFF
>TRBV24-1|TRBJ2-1
CATSVTGGGNEQFF
>TRBV11-3|TRBJ2-2
CASSLVRTTNTGELFF
>TRBV19|TRBJ2-7
CASTPGQGLNEQYF
>TRBV19|TRBJ2-1
CASSLHLDRGPYNEQFF
>TRBV9|TRBJ1-1
CASSDTGTGDTAAFF
>TRBV14|TRBJ2-5
CASSQFRQIHETQYF
>TRBV20-1|TRBJ2-7
CSAREVQGGYEQYF
>TRBV5-8|TRBJ2-3
CASSSGTSGSGDTQYF
>TRBV20-1|TRBJ1-1
CSPLGANTEAFF
>TRBV29-1|TRBJ1-3
CSVEDLGDTTSGNTIYF
>TRBV5-5|TRBJ1-6
CASSLGEGPLDF
>TRBV12-3/TRBV12-4|TRBJ2-1
CASSLLAGNEQFF
>TRBV21-1|TRBJ1-3
CASSIEGEGSGNTIYF
>TRBV28|TRBJ2-2
CASSLRIENTGELFF
>TRBV11-2|TRBJ2-7
CASSPRAAGVYEQYF
>TRBV6-1|TRBJ2-3
CASSGAETGTDTQYF
>TRBV7-3|TRBJ2-7
CASSPSGGENYEQYF
>TRBV28|TRBJ2-3
CASSSMGQGPTDTQYF
>TRBV15|TRBJ1-2
CATSRVSLQTPYGYTF
>TRBV7-9|TRBJ2-1
CASSDRTGIGSYNEQFF
>TRBV10-3|TRBJ2-7
CAISEPGTRGASYEQYF
>TRBV7-2|TRBJ2-1
CASSSPRTSGENNEQFF
>TRBV29-1|TRBJ2-3
CSASEGAGGADTQYF
>TRBV4-1|TRBJ2-1
CAGASGQGNEQFF
>TRBV10-1|TRBJ1-1
CASSDPSQGRTWTISMNTEAFF
>TRBV6-1|TRBJ1-1
CASRPTGGLTEAFF
>TRBV29-1|TRBJ1-1
CSVGAGTEAFF
>TRBV15|TRBJ2-6
CATSRDQGSGANVLTF
>TRBV11-2|TRBJ1-4
CASSLTGLNEKLFF
>TRBV20-1|TRBJ2-1
CSARERGYNEQFF
>TRBV20-1|TRBJ2-1
CSARRSREVSYNEQFF